One sample yielded the 3 T cell receptor delta chains listed below, sequenced in a study of Vδ1+ human thymocytes (dated by TCRdb to 2016 to 2018). On the study overall, not on this receptor specifically: Unlike the oligoclonal repertoires in peripheral blood, the thymic TRG and TRD repertoires appeared highly polyclonal, with Gaussian CDR3 length distributions.

Sequenced using an Illumina MiSeq. RNA extraction was performed with the RNeasy mini kit, and reverse transcription was done with Superscript III. CDR3 amplicons were generated by multiplex PCR with pooled V-gene forward primers and a constant-region reverse primer carrying Illumina adaptor overhangs. TCRdb called clones from the public reads with CATT, and repeated DNA sequences were later combined into one row. The sample table lists tens of thousands of delta-chain clones, more than 15% of them with a count of one. The leading ten clones occupy 0.5% of the sample. These receptors' targets are unknown. The specimen was Vdelta1+ gamma-delta thymocytes from the thymus. Sample cell subset or site, as interpreted from the label and publication: FACS-sorted CD3+ TCRalphabeta- TCRVdelta1+ TCRVdelta2- thymocytes. These receptors were obtained from a boy under two years old who had congenital heart surgery.

This clone was picked up a small number of times. The J gene is TRDJ1, the V gene TRDV1; maybe TRDD2 (6 bases). Germline loops: CDR1 TSWWSYY, CDR2 QGS. The CDR3 extends over 18 amino acids. V shed 3 bases and J shed 1 base, with 21 bases lying between them. The CDR3 loop reads CALGDSRPSNLCTDKLIF. CDR3 in DNA: TGTGCTCTTGGGGATAGCCGGCCTTCCAACCTATGCACCGATAAACTCATCTTT.

The V call is TRDV1, the J call TRDJ1, with 7 bases identical to TRDD3. The CDR3 runs to 17 residues. Looked up from germline, CDR1 is TSWWSYY and CDR2 is QGS. V dropped 8 bases and J dropped 7; count of bases not matched to a gene: 22. The CDR3 region has the DNA TGTGCTCTTACAAGCGAAGCCTTCAGTACTGGGGCTCCTAAACTCATCTTT. This translates into CALTSEAFSTGAPKLIF.

This clone appeared a few times. This rearrangement joins TRDV1 to TRDJ2; possibly TRDD3 for D (5 bases). V was clipped by 0 bases and J by 1 base, with 6 bases between them. Germline V gene lookup returns CDR1 TSWWSYY and CDR2 QGS. The CDR3 length is 15 residues. CDR3: CALGELGVLTAQLFF. The CDR3 nucleotides are TGTGCTCTTGGGGAACTGGGGGTTTTGACAGCACAACTCTTCTTT.